The TCR beta chain under discussion was sequenced for a study of shared clonotypes between healthy human individuals. This clone was recorded a few times. Assay runs were performed at deep level. Each cell subset's genomic DNA was divided evenly among several immunoSEQ plates. Clones were sequenced by immunoSEQ multiplex PCR, and TCRdb holds only the in-frame ones, with some missing. The sample includes over a million clones, about 96% seen only once; the top ten take 0.95% to 1.5%. Subsets obtained from CD4+ cells comprised CD45RA+ naive and CD45RA-negative memory cells. V lost 0 bases and J lost 2, with 9 bases in between. Germline assignment: CDR1 SGDLS and CDR2 YYNGEE. This CDR3 spans 15 amino acids.

The TCR comes from a man in his thirties or forties in good health. This chain links TRBV9 with TRBJ1-5; no definite D call. The sample was naive CD4+ T cells sorted from blood. The subset denotes: CD45RA+ positively selected. The CDR3, as DNA: TGTGCCAGCAGCGTAGAGGGTCTGGGCAATCAGCCCCAGCATTTT. This codes for CASSVEGLGNQPQHF. The whole variable domain, remainder taken from reference TRBV9 and TRBJ1-5, is DSGVTQTPKHLITATGQRVTLRCSPRSGDLSVYWYQQSLDQGLQFLIQYYNGEERAKGNILERFSAQQFPDLHSELNLSSLELGDSALYFCASSVEGLGNQPQHFGDGTRLSIL.